The rows below give T cell receptor beta chains drawn from one sample of a study of T-cell reconstitution after alpha-beta-depleted transplantation in children. Via MiXCR, TCRdb re-called the PCR reads, giving one row per CDR3 protein. The sample consists of about 610,000 distinct CDR3 sequences, over 9.5% of them appearing once. Sequencing used PBMCs from the stem cell graft donor, obtained from the stem cell graft. Receptor source: a human donor who donated a stem cell graft to a child with acute myeloid leukemia. Each CDR3 is given with its conserved first and last residue. A D gene is named only where the DNA matches it firmly. The size of a clone is reported for some rows only, either as once, few or many, or as a class for expanded clones.

d_gene,abundance,j_gene,v_gene,CDR3nt,CDR3aa
TRBD2,NA,TRBJ2-7,TRBV28,TGTGCCAGCAGTTTCCCCGGGACTAAGACCTACGAGCAGTACTTC,CASSFPGTKTYEQYF
TRBD1,NA,TRBJ1-4,TRBV27,TGTGCCAGCAGTCGGACAGGGGGTCCTGAAAAACTGTTTTTT,CASSRTGGPEKLFF
NA,few,TRBJ2-5,TRBV4-2,TGTGCCAGCAGCCGGAAGGGGGCTAGCGAGTACCAAGAGACCCAGTACTTC,CASSRKGASEYQETQYF
NA,NA,TRBJ2-1,TRBV5-1,TGCGCCAGCAGCTTGGTAGCGATCGCCTTCTCGAGCTCCTACAATGAGCAGTTCTTC,CASSLVAIAFSSSYNEQFF
TRBD2,few,TRBJ2-3,TRBV11-1,TGTGCCAGCAGCTCCTGGACTAGCGGGAGCGGGGGGGCAGATACGCAGTATTTT,CASSSWTSGSGGADTQYF
NA,NA,TRBJ2-7,TRBV20-1,TGCAGTGCTGGCGGGGATACGGGCTACGAGCAGTACTTC,CSAGGDTGYEQYF
NA,many,TRBJ1-3,TRBV7-2,TGTGCCAGCACCCTCCCGACAGCAAGCTCTGGAAACACCATATATTTT,CASTLPTASSGNTIYF
TRBD1,many,TRBJ2-1,TRBV27,TGTGCCAGCAGTTCTCTCACAGGGGGTCTAAGGAATGAGCAGTTCTTC,CASSSLTGGLRNEQFF
NA,NA,TRBJ2-2,TRBV12-3/TRBV12-4,TGTGCCAGCAGCAAAGCGGAAAACACCGGGGAGCTGTTTTTT,CASSKAENTGELFF
TRBD2,few,TRBJ2-1,TRBV7-8,TGTGCCAGCAGCTTAGGGGGGACTAGCGGGAGGGCTGAGCAGTTCTTC,CASSLGGTSGRAEQFF
NA,few,TRBJ2-6,TRBV6-2/TRBV6-3,TGTGCCAGCAGTTACTCTCGGGGGACTGGGGCCAACGTCCTGACTTTC,CASSYSRGTGANVLTF
NA,many,TRBJ1-3,TRBV5-1,TGCGCCAGCAGCCCCGACGGCACTGGAAACACCATATATTTT,CASSPDGTGNTIYF
NA,NA,TRBJ2-7,TRBV9,TGTGCCAGCAGCACAGGCTGGAGCTCCTACGAGCAGTACTTC,CASSTGWSSYEQYF
TRBD1,many,TRBJ2-5,TRBV5-1,TGCGCCAGCAGCCTCTACAGGGGAGAGGCGGAGACCCAGTACTTC,CASSLYRGEAETQYF
TRBD2,few,TRBJ2-1,TRBV29-1,TGCAGCATGAGGACTAGTTCCAATGAGCAGTTCTTC,CSMRTSSNEQFF
TRBD1,NA,TRBJ2-4,TRBV7-2,TGTGCCAGCAGGGAAGCGACAGGGGGAGTGAGAAACATTCAGTACTTC,CASREATGGVRNIQYF
NA,few,TRBJ2-7,TRBV27,TGTGCCAGCAGTTTATCGCCCATTTCCTACGAGCAGTACTTC,CASSLSPISYEQYF
TRBD1,few,TRBJ2-1,TRBV27,TGTGCCAGTTCCCGAGGAGGGACAGGGTCCTACAATGAGCAGTTCTTC,CASSRGGTGSYNEQFF
TRBD2,few,TRBJ2-7,TRBV7-2,TGTGCCAGCAGCCCGGCCAAGGGACTAGCGGTAGCCGAGCAGTACTTC,CASSPAKGLAVAEQYF
NA,NA,TRBJ2-4,TRBV19,TGTGCCAGTAGTATGTATCCGCCCCCCAAAAACATTCAGTACTTC,CASSMYPPPKNIQYF
NA,NA,TRBJ2-3,TRBV7-9,TGTGCCAGCAGCTTTCCGGGTGGGTTCCTCACAGATACGCAGTATTTT,CASSFPGGFLTDTQYF
TRBD2,once,TRBJ2-1,TRBV5-6,TGTGCCAGCAGCTCCCGGGCGGCTGCGGGAGGGCCGGGGCAGCAGTTCTTC,CASSSRAAAGGPGQQFF
NA,NA,TRBJ2-7,TRBV10-3,TGTGCCATCAGTGACAGGCTCCCCTACGAGCAGTACTTC,CAISDRLPYEQYF
TRBD2,NA,TRBJ2-1,TRBV20-1,TGCAGTGCTAGAGATGTTCTAGCGGCAAGCTCCTACAATGAGCAGTTCTTC,CSARDVLAASSYNEQFF
NA,NA,TRBJ2-1,TRBV27,TGTGCCAGCGGTGAACCTCTGGAAGGAGATGAGCAGTTCTTC,CASGEPLEGDEQFF
TRBD1,many,TRBJ2-6,TRBV5-1,TGCGCCAGCAGCTTGGTAGGACAGGGGGATCGCTCTGGGGCCAACGTCCTGACTTTC,CASSLVGQGDRSGANVLTF
TRBD1,many,TRBJ1-1,TRBV29-1,TGCAGCGTTGAAGGGGTACAGGGGGCTAACACTGAAGCTTTCTTT,CSVEGVQGANTEAFF
TRBD2,few,TRBJ2-7,TRBV5-6,TGTGCCAGCAGCTTTACCGGGACTAGCGACTACGAGCAGTACTTC,CASSFTGTSDYEQYF
TRBD1,few,TRBJ2-3,TRBV29-1,TGCAGCGTTGGAGGACAGGGGAGCACAGATACGCAGTATTTT,CSVGGQGSTDTQYF
NA,NA,TRBJ2-5,TRBV9,TGTGCCAGCAGCGCCTCCCACGGGGCCGGATGGGAGACCCAGTACTTC,CASSASHGAGWETQYF
TRBD1,few,TRBJ1-5,TRBV3-1,TGTGCCAGCAGCCGACGGACAGGAATTAATCAGCCCCAGCATTTT,CASSRRTGINQPQHF
NA,few,TRBJ2-7,TRBV5-1,TGCGCCAGCAGCTTTCAACCGATCCCCGCCTACGAGCAGTACTTC,CASSFQPIPAYEQYF
NA,few,TRBJ1-2,TRBV2,TGTGCCAGCAGTATCGGGCAGGGCGCCAATGGCTACACCTTC,CASSIGQGANGYTF
NA,few,TRBJ2-1,TRBV7-9,TGTGCCAGCAGCTTAGTAGGACAGCCAGAGCAGTTCTTC,CASSLVGQPEQFF
NA,many,TRBJ1-2,TRBV21-1,TGTGCCAGCAGCAAAGCGAGAAATGGGGGGAAAACTAACTATGGCTACACCTTC,CASSKARNGGKTNYGYTF
TRBD1,NA,TRBJ2-7,TRBV7-2,TGTGCCAGCGGAACCGGGACAGGGGGTTTCTACGAGCAGTACTTC,CASGTGTGGFYEQYF
TRBD1,few,TRBJ1-5,TRBV12-3/TRBV12-4,TGTGCCAGCAGTTTAGCGCAAGGGGGCAGGGGCAATCAGCCCCAGCATTTT,CASSLAQGGRGNQPQHF
TRBD2,many,TRBJ2-7,TRBV20-1,TGCAGTGCTAGTAGGGTGGCGGGAGGCTCCTACGAGCAGTACTTC,CSASRVAGGSYEQYF
NA,few,TRBJ2-1,TRBV20-1,TGCAGTGCTAGGGTTAGCCCGACCCTCAATGAGCAGTTCTTC,CSARVSPTLNEQFF
NA,many,TRBJ2-7,TRBV12-3/TRBV12-4,TGTGCCAGCAGTTTAGCGGGGGGTTTTAGCTACGAGCAGTACTTC,CASSLAGGFSYEQYF
TRBD2,NA,TRBJ2-1,TRBV7-7,TGTGATAGCAGCTTACTAGCGGGAGGGCGTGGTGAGCAGTTCTTC,CDSSLLAGGRGEQFF
TRBD2,NA,TRBJ2-1,TRBV7-9,TGTGCCAGCAGCTCTTCACTAGCGGGAGTCGGCAATGAGCAGTTCTTC,CASSSSLAGVGNEQFF
TRBD1,few,TRBJ2-1,TRBV5-6,TGTGCCAGCACCGTCCGACAGGGTCACTTCAATGAGCAGTTCTTC,CASTVRQGHFNEQFF
NA,few,TRBJ2-1,TRBV7-3,TGTGCCAGCAGCTTATCACCTAACAATGAGCAGTTCTTC,CASSLSPNNEQFF
TRBD2,NA,TRBJ2-1,TRBV7-6,TGTGCCAGCAGCCGCGGGACTAGCGGTCTAATTTCCTACAATGAGCAGTTCTTC,CASSRGTSGLISYNEQFF
TRBD1,many,TRBJ2-7,TRBV25-1,TGTGCCAGCAGTGCTAATTACAGGGGGAATAAGAGGGAGCAGTACTTC,CASSANYRGNKREQYF
NA,few,TRBJ2-5,TRBV28,TGTGCCAGCACCATGGGAGGACAAGAGACCCAGTACTTC,CASTMGGQETQYF
TRBD1,few,TRBJ1-6,TRBV13,TGTGCCAGCAGCTTAAGGGACAGTCGGTCACCCCTCCACTTT,CASSLRDSRSPLHF
TRBD2,NA,TRBJ2-1,TRBV5-1,TGCGCCAGCAGCTTGGAACTAGCGGGATCTGTTGAGCAGTTCTTC,CASSLELAGSVEQFF
TRBD1,many,TRBJ2-1,TRBV10-3,TGTGCCACCTCGGGACAGGGAGGCAATGAGCAGTTCTTC,CATSGQGGNEQFF
TRBD2,many,TRBJ2-1,TRBV5-1,TGCGCCAGCAGGCCGACCCGGAGGGAGGGTCACGATGAGCAGTTCTTC,CASRPTRREGHDEQFF